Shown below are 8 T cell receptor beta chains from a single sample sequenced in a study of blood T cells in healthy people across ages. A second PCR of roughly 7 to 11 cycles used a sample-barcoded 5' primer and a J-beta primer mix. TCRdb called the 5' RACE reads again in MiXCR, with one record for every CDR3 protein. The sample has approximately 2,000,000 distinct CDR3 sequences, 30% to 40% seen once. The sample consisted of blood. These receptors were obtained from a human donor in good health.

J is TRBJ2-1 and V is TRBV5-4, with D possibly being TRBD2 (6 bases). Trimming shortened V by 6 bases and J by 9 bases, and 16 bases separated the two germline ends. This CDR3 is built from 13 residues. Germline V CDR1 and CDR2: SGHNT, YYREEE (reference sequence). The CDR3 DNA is TGTGCCAGCAAACCGAGACTAGTCACTGAGCAGTTCTTC. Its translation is CASKPRLVTEQFF.

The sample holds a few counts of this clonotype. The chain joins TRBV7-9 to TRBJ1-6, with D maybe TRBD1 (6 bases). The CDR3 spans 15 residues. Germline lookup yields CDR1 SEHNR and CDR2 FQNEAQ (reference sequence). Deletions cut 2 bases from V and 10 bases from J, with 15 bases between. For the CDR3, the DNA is TGTGCCAGCAGCTTATTGGGCAGGGGAACGTCACCCCTCCACTTT. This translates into CASSLLGRGTSPLHF. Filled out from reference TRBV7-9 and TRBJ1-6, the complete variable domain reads DTGVSQNPRHKITKRGQNVTFRCDPISEHNRLYWYRQTLGQGPEFLTYFQNEAQLEKSRLLSDRFSAERPKGSFSTLEIQRTEQGDSAMYLCASSLLGRGTSPLHFGNGTRLTVT.

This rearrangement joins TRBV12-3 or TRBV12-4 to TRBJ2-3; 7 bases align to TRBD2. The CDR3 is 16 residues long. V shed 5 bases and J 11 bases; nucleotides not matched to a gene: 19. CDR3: CASSPLTSVTTDVQYF. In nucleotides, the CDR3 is TGTGCCAGCAGTCCTCTTACTAGCGTGACAACAGATGTGCAGTATTTT.

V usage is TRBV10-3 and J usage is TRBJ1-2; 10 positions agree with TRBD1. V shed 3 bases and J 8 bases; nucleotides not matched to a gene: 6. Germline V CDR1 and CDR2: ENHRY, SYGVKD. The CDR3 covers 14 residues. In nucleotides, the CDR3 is TGTGCCATCAGTGAAGGGACAGGGGTCCGCGGCTACACCTTC. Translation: CAISEGTGVRGYTF.

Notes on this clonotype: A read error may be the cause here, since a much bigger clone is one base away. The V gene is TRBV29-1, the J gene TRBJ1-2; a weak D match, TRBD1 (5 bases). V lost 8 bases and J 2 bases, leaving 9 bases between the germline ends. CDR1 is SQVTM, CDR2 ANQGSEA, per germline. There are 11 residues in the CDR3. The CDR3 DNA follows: TGCAGCATTGCAGGGAACTATGGCTACACCTTC. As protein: CSIAGNYGYTF.

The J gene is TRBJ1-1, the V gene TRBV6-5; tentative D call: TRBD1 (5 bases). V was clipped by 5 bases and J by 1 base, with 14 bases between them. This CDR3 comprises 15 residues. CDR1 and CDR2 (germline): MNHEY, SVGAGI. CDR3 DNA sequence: TGTGCCAGCAGTCCCTTAGACAGCGCGAACACTGAAGCTTTCTTT. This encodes CASSPLDSANTEAFF.

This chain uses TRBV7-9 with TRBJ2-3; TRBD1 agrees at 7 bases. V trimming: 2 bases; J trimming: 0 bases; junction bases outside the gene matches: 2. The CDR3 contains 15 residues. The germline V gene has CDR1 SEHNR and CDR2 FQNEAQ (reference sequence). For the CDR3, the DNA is TGTGCCAGCAGCTTACAGGGGGTTAGCACAGATACGCAGTATTTT. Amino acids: CASSLQGVSTDTQYF.

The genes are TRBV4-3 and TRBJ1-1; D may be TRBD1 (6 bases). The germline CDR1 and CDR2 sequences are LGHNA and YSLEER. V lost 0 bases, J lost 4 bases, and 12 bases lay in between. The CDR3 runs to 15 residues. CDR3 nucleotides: TGCGCCAGCAGCCAAGATTCAGGGGTTTTCACTGAAGCTTTCTTT. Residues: CASSQDSGVFTEAFF.